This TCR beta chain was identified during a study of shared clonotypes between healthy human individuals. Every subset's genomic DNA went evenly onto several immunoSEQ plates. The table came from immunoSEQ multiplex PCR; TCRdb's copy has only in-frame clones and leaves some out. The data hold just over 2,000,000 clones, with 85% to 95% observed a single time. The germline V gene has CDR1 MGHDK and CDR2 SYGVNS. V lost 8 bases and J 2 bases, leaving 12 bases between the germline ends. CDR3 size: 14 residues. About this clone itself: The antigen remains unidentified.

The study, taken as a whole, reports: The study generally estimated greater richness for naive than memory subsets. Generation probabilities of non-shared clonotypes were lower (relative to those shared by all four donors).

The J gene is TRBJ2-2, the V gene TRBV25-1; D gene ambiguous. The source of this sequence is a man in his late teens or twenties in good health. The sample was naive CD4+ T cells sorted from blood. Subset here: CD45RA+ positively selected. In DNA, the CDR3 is TGTGCCAGCGGGGTCGGACCTAACACCGGGGAGCTGTTTTTT. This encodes CASGVGPNTGELFF.